This TCR beta chain emerged from a study of human T cells and chemical hapten exposure. The germline V gene encodes CDR1 SNHLY and CDR2 FYNNEI. After removal of 4 bases from V and 4 bases from J, the junction contained 2 bases not matched to a gene. The CDR3 loop spans 13 amino acids. Stated time point: patch test 1, 2 weeks after DPC sensitization. Treatment defined: therapeutic diphenylcyclopropenone sensitization with weekly scalp DPC. TCRdb reprocessed the RACE reads with MiXCR, giving one entry per CDR3 protein. The table has 300,000 to 350,000 distinct CDR3 sequences, approximately 6.3% seen once.

Sequencing was performed on whole blood, taken in connection with sensitization to the hapten diphenylcyclopropenone (DPC). The sequence was obtained from a woman younger than 30 with alopecia areata. Some clones in this sample may be carry-over from other donors' samples. The chain combines TRBV2 with TRBJ1-2, with TRBD1 matching over 8 bases. The CDR3 here is CASSGGQGYGYTF. DNA of the CDR3: TGTGCCAGCAGTGGAGGACAGGGCTATGGCTACACCTTC.